Below, 9 T cell receptor beta chains from the same sample are listed, as sequenced in a study of response to subunit inactivated influenza vaccine. Using its own MiXCR run on the RT-PCR reads, TCRdb lists one record per CDR3 protein. The profile shows roughly 710,000 distinct CDR3 sequences, around 13% of them singletons. The source was PBMCs from blood, collected roughly 2 weeks before vaccination. Receptors originate from a man aged 45-65 years who received an inactivated influenza vaccine.

In its sample, this clonotype was seen a few times. The chain uses TRBV20-1 and TRBJ2-2; D is possibly TRBD1 (6 bases). Germline V CDR1 and CDR2: DFQATT, SNEGSKA (reference sequence). The ends were cut back, 0 bases at V and 4 bases at J, with 12 bases in the middle. There are 15 residues in the CDR3. This chain's CDR3 is CSARDLGAGTGELFF. The CDR3 DNA follows: TGCAGTGCTAGAGATCTGGGGGCCGGCACCGGGGAGCTGTTTTTT.

This chain connects TRBV19 to TRBJ1-2; D is unresolved. This CDR3 has 14 amino acids. Germline V lookup: CDR1 LNHDA, CDR2 SQIVND (reference sequence). V lost 3 bases and J 4 bases, leaving 12 bases between the germline ends. This CDR3 is CASSIVPETYGYTF. CDR3 nucleotides: TGTGCCAGTAGTATTGTGCCAGAAACCTATGGCTACACCTTC. Full variable domain (outside the CDR3, taken from reference TRBV19 and TRBJ1-2): DGGITQSPKYLFRKEGQNVTLSCEQNLNHDAMYWYRQDPGQGLRLIYYSQIVNDFQKGDIAEGYSVSREKKESFPLTVTSAQKNPTAFYLCASSIVPETYGYTFGSGTRLTVV.

This clonotype was counted only a few times. This chain joins TRBV12-5 and TRBJ2-3, with 8 bases matching TRBD1. The CDR3 runs to 18 residues. V gave up 1 base and J gave up 0 bases; unmatched junction bases: 9. Per the germline V gene, CDR1 is LGHNT and CDR2 is FRNRAP. CDR3 in DNA: TGTGCTAGTGGTTTGGCCGGGACAGGAACGCTAAGCACAGATACGCAGTATTTT. Protein: CASGLAGTGTLSTDTQYF.

In this sample, this clonotype turned up a few times. J is TRBJ2-7 and V is TRBV4-3; 8 bases match TRBD2. Germline V lookup: CDR1 LGHNA, CDR2 YSLEER. CDR3 length equals 18 residues. Trimming at V came to 4 bases and at J to 1 base, leaving 15 bases not matched to a gene. This CDR3 reads CASSLRLASGLRSYEQYF. The CDR3 nucleotides read TGCGCCAGCAGCCTCAGACTAGCGAGTGGGCTAAGGTCCTACGAGCAGTACTTC.

The rearrangement uses TRBV6-1 and TRBJ1-5; 7 bases match TRBD1. Germline CDR1 reads MNHNS; CDR2 reads SASEGT. Germline trimming cut 6 bases from V and 7 bases from J; bases unmatched to any gene: 9. The CDR3 is 14 residues long. Here the CDR3 reads CASSPTGFVQPQHF. In DNA, the CDR3 is TGTGCCAGCAGCCCGACAGGGTTCGTCCAGCCCCAGCATTTT.

The V and J genes are TRBV20-1 and TRBJ2-5; D possibly corresponds to TRBD1 (6 bases). The CDR3 is made up of 14 amino acids. V was cut by 6 bases and J by 6 bases, with 20 bases left in between. Germline values: CDR1 DFQATT, CDR2 SNEGSKA (reference sequence). CDR3 in amino acids: CSATALRGAKTQYF. For the CDR3, the DNA is TGCAGTGCCACAGCTCTCAGGGGCGCGAAGACCCAGTACTTC.

This clonotype was seen a handful of times. The chain couples TRBV20-1 to TRBJ1-2; D unresolved. The V and J ends lost 6 bases and 8 bases respectively, with 10 bases between them. The germline V gene has CDR1 DFQATT and CDR2 SNEGSKA (reference sequence). This CDR3 spans 10 amino acids. CDR3 sequence: CSAPYRGYTF. The CDR3 DNA reads TGCAGTGCCCCATACCGCGGCTACACCTTC.

This clonotype appeared a few times. The chain has TRBV9 and TRBJ2-1; maybe TRBD2 (6 bases). Germline lookup yields CDR1 SGDLS and CDR2 YYNGEE. Trimming removed 2 bases from V and 1 base from J, with 13 bases in between. The CDR3 has 16 amino acids. The CDR3 DNA reads TGTGCCAGCAGCGTTTTGGACTATGCATCCTACAATGAGCAGTTCTTC. Its protein is CASSVLDYASYNEQFF.

This clonotype was seen more than once but under ten times. The rearrangement links TRBV9 to TRBJ2-3, with TRBD2 identical over 11 bases. The junction had 9 bases not matched to a gene; V was cut back by 0 bases and J by 0 bases. This CDR3 region has 19 residues. CDR1 and CDR2 (germline): SGDLS, YYNGEE. As DNA, the CDR3 is TGTGCCAGCAGCGTAGGCCCTAGCGGGGGGTCTGCTAGCACAGATACGCAGTATTTT. The encoded protein is CASSVGPSGGSASTDTQYF.